This T cell receptor (beta chain) appears in the sequencing data of a study of T cell responses to AZD1222 COVID-19 vaccine. Looking at the study overall: Doses given second, at about 4 or about 12 weeks, were pooled. Study-wide results and caveats: Rises in breadth and depth of Spike-specific TCRs came after two AZD1222 doses. At baseline, seropositivity was found in only a handful of AZD1222 recipients. White British people made up most donors, females outnumbered males, and clonal diversity was possibly underestimated.

Some clones are missing from TCRdb's copy, which holds only in-frame ones; the method was immunoSEQ multiplex PCR. The sample lists 40,000 to 65,000 clones; 70% to 85% were seen once. Comment on this clone: The antigen remains unidentified.

The clonotype originates from an adult in good health. The sample consisted of peripheral blood, taken on day 0 of AZD1222 vaccination.

The CDR3 loop reads CASSPGPRDEQYF. In DNA, the CDR3 is TGTGCCAGCTCCCCCGGCCCTAGGGACGAGCAGTACTTC. This sequence joins TRBV9 and TRBJ2-7; D remains ambiguous. The CDR3 runs to 13 residues. Trimming shortened V by 7 bases and J by 5 bases, and 16 bases separated the two germline ends. CDR1 is SGDLS and CDR2 is YYNGEE in the germline V gene.